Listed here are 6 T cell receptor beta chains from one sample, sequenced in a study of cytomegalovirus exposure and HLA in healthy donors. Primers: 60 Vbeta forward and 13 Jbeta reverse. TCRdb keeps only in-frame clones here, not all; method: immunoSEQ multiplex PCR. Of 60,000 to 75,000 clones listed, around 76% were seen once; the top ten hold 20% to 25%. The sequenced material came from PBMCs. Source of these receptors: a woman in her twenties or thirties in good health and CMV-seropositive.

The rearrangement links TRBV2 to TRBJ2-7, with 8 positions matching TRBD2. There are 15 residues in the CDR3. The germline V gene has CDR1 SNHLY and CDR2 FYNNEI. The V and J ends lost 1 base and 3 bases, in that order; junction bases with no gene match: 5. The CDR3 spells CASSEEAGGHYEQYF. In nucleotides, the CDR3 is TGTGCCAGCAGTGAAGAGGCGGGAGGCCACTACGAGCAGTACTTC. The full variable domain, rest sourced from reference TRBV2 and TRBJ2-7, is EPEVTQTPSHQVTQMGQEVILRCVPISNHLYFYWYRQILGQKVEFLVSFYNNEISEKSEIFDDQFSVERPDGSNFTLKIRSTKLEDSAMYFCASSEEAGGHYEQYFGPGTRLTVT.

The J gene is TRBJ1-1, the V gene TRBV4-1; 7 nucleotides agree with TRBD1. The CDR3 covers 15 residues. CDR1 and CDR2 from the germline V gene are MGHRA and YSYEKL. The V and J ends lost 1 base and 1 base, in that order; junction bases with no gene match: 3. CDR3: CASSQGDRQNTEAFF. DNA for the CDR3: TGCGCCAGCAGCCAAGGGGACAGACAGAACACTGAAGCTTTCTTT.

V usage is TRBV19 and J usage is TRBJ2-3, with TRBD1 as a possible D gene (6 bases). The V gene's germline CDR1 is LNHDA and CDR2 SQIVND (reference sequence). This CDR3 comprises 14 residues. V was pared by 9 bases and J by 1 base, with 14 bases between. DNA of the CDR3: TGTGCCAGCAATGACAGGCTGGGCACAGATACGCAGTATTTT. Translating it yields CASNDRLGTDTQYF. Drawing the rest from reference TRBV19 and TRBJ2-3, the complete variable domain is DGGITQSPKYLFRKEGQNVTLSCEQNLNHDAMYWYRQDPGQGLRLIYYSQIVNDFQKGDIAEGYSVSREKKESFPLTVTSAQKNPTAFYLCASNDRLGTDTQYFGPGTRLTVL.

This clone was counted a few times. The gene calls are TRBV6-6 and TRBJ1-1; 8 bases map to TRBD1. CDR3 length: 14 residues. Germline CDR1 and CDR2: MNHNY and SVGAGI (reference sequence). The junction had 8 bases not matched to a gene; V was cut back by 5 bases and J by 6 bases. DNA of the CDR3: TGTGCCAGCAGTCCGCAGGGGGCGCGGGCTGAAGCTTTCTTT. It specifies CASSPQGARAEAFF.

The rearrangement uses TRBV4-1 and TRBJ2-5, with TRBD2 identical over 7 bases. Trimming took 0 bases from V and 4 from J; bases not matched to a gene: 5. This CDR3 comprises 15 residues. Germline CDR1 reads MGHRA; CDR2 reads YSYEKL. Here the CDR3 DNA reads TGCGCCAGCAGCCAAGAGGGTGGGGAGGGAGAGACCCAGTACTTC. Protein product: CASSQEGGEGETQYF.

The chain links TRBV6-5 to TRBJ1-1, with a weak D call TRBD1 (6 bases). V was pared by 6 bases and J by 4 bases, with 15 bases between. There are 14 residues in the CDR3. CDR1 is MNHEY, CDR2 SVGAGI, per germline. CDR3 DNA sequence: TGTGCCAGCAGAATTCAGGGGTCTGGCACTGAAGCTTTCTTT. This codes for CASRIQGSGTEAFF.